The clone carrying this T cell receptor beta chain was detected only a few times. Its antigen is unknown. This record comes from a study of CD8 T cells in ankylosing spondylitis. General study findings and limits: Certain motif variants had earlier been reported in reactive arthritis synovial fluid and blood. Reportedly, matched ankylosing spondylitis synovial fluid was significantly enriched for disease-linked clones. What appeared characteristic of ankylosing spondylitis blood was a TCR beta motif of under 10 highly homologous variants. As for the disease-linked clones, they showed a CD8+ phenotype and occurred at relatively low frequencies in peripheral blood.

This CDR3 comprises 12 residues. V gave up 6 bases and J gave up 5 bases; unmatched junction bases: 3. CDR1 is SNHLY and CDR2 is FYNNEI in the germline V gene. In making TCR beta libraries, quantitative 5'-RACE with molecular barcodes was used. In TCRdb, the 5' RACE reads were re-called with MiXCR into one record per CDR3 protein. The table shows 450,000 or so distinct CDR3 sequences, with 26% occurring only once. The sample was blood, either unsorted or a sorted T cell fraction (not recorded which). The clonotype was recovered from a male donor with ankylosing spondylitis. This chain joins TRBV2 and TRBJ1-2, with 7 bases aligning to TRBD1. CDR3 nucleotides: TGTGCCAGCAGGATCAGGGGGTATGGCTACACCTTC. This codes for CASRIRGYGYTF.